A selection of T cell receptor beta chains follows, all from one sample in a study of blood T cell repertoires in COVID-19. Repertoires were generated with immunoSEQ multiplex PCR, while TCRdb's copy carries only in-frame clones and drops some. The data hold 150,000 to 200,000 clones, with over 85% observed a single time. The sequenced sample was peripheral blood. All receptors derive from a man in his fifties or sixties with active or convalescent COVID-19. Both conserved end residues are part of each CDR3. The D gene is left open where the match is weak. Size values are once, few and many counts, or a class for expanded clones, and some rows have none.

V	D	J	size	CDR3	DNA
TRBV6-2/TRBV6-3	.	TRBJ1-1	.	CASSYSGGETEAFF	TGTGCCAGCAGTTACTCTGGGGGGGAGACTGAAGCTTTCTTT
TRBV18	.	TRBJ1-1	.	CASRGGMNTEAFF	TGTGCCAGTCGCGGGGGGATGAACACTGAAGCTTTCTTT
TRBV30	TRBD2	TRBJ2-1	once	CAWGLAGELQFF	TGTGCCTGGGGACTAGCGGGGGAGCTGCAGTTCTTC
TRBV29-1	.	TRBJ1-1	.	CSVEELAPMNTEAFF	TGCAGCGTTGAAGAATTAGCACCAATGAACACTGAAGCTTTCTTT
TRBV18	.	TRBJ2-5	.	CASSPGGLRETQYF	TGTGCCAGCTCACCAGGGGGACTCAGGGAGACCCAGTACTTC
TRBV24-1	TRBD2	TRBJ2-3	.	CATSDPTSGGADTQYF	TGTGCCACCAGTGATCCGACTAGCGGGGGGGCAGATACGCAGTATTTT
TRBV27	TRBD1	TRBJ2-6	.	CASWTGGAGANVLTF	TGTGCCTCCTGGACAGGGGGCGCTGGGGCCAACGTCCTGACTTTC
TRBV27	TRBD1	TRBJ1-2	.	CASSPGQGRYGYTF	TGTGCCAGCAGTCCTGGACAGGGTCGTTATGGCTACACCTTC
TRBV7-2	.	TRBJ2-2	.	CASSLWTDTGELFF	TGTGCCAGCAGCTTATGGACAGACACCGGGGAGCTGTTTTTT
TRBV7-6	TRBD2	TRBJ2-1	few	CASSLLAGRGNEQFF	TGTGCCAGCAGCTTACTAGCGGGAAGGGGCAATGAGCAGTTCTTC
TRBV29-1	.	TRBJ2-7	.	CSVLGSYEQYF	TGCAGCGTTCTAGGATCCTACGAGCAGTACTTC
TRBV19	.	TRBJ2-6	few	CASSRGTGANVLTF	TGTGCCAGTAGCCGGGGTACTGGGGCCAACGTCCTGACTTTC
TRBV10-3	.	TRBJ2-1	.	CAISESVTRGDSYNEQFF	TGTGCCATCAGTGAGTCGGTAACTCGCGGGGACTCCTACAATGAGCAGTTCTTC
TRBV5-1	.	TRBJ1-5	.	CASSLGEDQPQHF	TGCGCCAGCAGCTTGGGGGAGGATCAGCCCCAGCATTTT
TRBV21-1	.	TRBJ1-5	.	CASSTVQGRRNQPQHF	TGTGCCAGCAGCACGGTCCAGGGTAGGCGCAATCAGCCCCAGCATTTT
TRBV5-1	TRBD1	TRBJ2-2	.	CASSPRTGGMNTGELFF	TGCGCCAGCAGCCCAAGGACAGGGGGCATGAACACCGGGGAGCTGTTTTTT
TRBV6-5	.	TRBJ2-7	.	CASYRGYEQYF	TGTGCCAGTTATAGGGGCTACGAGCAGTACTTC
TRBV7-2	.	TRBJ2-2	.	CASSSSRSTDTGELFF	TGTGCCAGCAGCTCCTCACGCTCTACGGACACCGGGGAGCTGTTTTTT
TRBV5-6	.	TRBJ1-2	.	CASSFPNRARGYGYTF	TGTGCCAGCAGCTTCCCTAACCGGGCCCGGGGCTATGGCTACACCTTC
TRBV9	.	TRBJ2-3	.	CASSVGSGTSTDTQYF	TGTGCCAGCAGCGTAGGATCCGGGACTAGCACAGATACGCAGTATTTT
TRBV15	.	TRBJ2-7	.	CATSRDSGTSLYEQYF	TGTGCCACCAGCAGAGATTCAGGGACATCCCTCTACGAGCAGTACTTC
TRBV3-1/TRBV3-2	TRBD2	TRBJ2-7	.	CASSYSGRPYEQYF	TGTGCCAGCAGCTATAGCGGGAGGCCCTACGAGCAGTACTTC
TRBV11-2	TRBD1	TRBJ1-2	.	CASSLETGAGGYTF	TGTGCCAGCAGCTTAGAGACAGGGGCGGGTGGCTACACCTTC
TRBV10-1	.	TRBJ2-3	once	CASSDPTSDTQYF	TGCGCCAGCAGTGACCCGACATCAGATACGCAGTATTTT
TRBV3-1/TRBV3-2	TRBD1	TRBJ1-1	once	CASTRTGGIAFF	TGTGCCAGCACCCGGACAGGGGGCATCGCTTTCTTT
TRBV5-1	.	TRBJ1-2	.	CASSLGEPNYGYTF	TGCGCCAGCAGCTTGGGGGAGCCTAACTATGGCTACACCTTC
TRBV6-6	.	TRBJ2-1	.	CASSYKRMAEQFF	TGTGCCAGCAGTTACAAGCGAATGGCTGAGCAGTTCTTC
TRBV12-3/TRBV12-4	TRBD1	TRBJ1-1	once	CASSSTGEAAFF	TGTGCCAGCAGTTCAACAGGGGAGGCCGCTTTCTTT
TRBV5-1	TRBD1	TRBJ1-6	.	CASSLDRAVYSPLHF	TGCGCCAGCAGCTTAGACAGGGCCGTCTATTCACCCCTCCACTTT
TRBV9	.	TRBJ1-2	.	CASSLGPLEGYTF	TGTGCCAGCAGCCTGGGCCCTTTGGAAGGCTACACCTTC
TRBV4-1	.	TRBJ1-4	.	CASSQDLEANEKLFF	TGCGCCAGCAGCCAAGATTTAGAGGCGAATGAAAAACTGTTTTTT
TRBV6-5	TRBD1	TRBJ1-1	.	CASTKTGLNTEAFF	TGTGCCAGCACTAAGACAGGGCTGAACACTGAAGCTTTCTTT
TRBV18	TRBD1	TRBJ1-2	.	CASSPTGGVFNYGYTF	TGTGCCAGCTCACCGACAGGGGGCGTCTTTAACTATGGCTACACCTTC
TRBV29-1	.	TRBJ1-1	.	CSVERQVDTEAFF	TGCAGCGTTGAACGGCAGGTCGACACTGAAGCTTTCTTT
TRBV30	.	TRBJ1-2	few	CAWSQAYGYTF	TGTGCCTGGAGCCAGGCTTATGGCTACACCTTC
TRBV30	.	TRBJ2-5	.	CAWTLNTKETQYF	TGTGCCTGGACGTTGAACACCAAAGAGACCCAGTACTTC
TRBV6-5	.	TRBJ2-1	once	CASSYRDNEQFF	TGTGCCAGCAGTTACCGAGACAATGAGCAGTTCTTC
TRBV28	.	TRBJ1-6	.	CASSQTGHFDSPLHF	TGTGCCAGCAGTCAAACAGGGCATTTCGATTCACCCCTCCACTTT
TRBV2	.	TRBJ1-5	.	CASSLTGFGNQPQHF	TGTGCCAGCAGTCTCACCGGTTTTGGCAATCAGCCCCAGCATTTT
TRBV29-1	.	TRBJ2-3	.	CSVEPGTDTQYF	TGCAGCGTTGAGCCGGGAACAGATACGCAGTATTTT
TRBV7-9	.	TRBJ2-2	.	CASSIQSGELFF	TGTGCCAGCAGCATCCAATCCGGGGAGCTGTTTTTT
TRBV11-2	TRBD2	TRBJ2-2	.	CASSQPSGGANTGELFF	TGTGCCAGCAGCCAACCTAGCGGGGGGGCCAACACCGGGGAGCTGTTTTTT
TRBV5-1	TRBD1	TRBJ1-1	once	CASSLEGAIKNTEAFF	TGCGCCAGCAGCTTGGAGGGGGCGATTAAGAACACTGAAGCTTTCTTT
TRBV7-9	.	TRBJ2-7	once	CASSLSTGREQYF	TGTGCCAGCAGCCTAAGTACAGGGAGAGAGCAGTACTTC
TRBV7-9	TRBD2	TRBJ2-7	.	CASSAGLAVYEQYF	TGTGCCAGCAGCGCGGGACTAGCGGTCTACGAGCAGTACTTC
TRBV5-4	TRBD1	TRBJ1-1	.	CASSLGTGRTEAFF	TGTGCCAGCAGCTTGGGGACAGGGAGAACTGAAGCTTTCTTT
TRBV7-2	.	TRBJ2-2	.	CASSFGGMNTGELFF	TGTGCCAGCAGCTTTGGAGGGATGAACACCGGGGAGCTGTTTTTT
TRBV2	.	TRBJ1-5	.	CASNFDGNQPQHF	TGTGCCAGCAACTTCGATGGCAATCAGCCCCAGCATTTT
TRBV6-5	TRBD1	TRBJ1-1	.	CASSSRDRDTEAFF	TGTGCCAGCAGCAGCCGGGACAGGGATACTGAAGCTTTCTTT